Listed below are T cell receptor beta chains from one sample, sequenced in a study of T cells expressing NK-cell markers. TCRdb reprocessed the 5' RACE reads and reports one entry per CDR3 protein, with no DNA. This sample's table has around 260,000 distinct CDR3 sequences. Sequencing was performed on blood T cells: a sorted CD56 or NKG2C T cell subset, CD4+ or CD8+ T cells, or bulk PBMC T cells (not recorded which). The receptors originated from a woman aged 18 to 75 in good health. CDR3s include the opening cysteine and the closing phenylalanine or tryptophan. For some rows the clone size is stated as once, few or many, or as a class when expanded; others skip it.

j_call,v_call,clone_size,cdr3_aa
TRBJ1-2,TRBV12-3/TRBV12-4,.,CASSFERDVGGYTF
TRBJ1-1,TRBV7-9,.,CASSLDVHRDGAFF
TRBJ2-7,TRBV20-1,.,CSAERGTSLEQYF
TRBJ2-2,TRBV7-7,.,CASSPTRASTGELFF
TRBJ2-3,TRBV6-5,.,CASNQGDTQYF
TRBJ2-5,TRBV12-3/TRBV12-4,.,CASRTGRGETQYF
TRBJ2-7,TRBV25-1,.,CASRNSYYEQYF
TRBJ2-3,TRBV5-1,.,CASSLGTFTDTQYF
TRBJ1-2,TRBV5-1,.,CASSSGTDIGGYTF
TRBJ2-1,TRBV21-1,.,CASSNGGALNEQFF
TRBJ2-1,TRBV5-1,.,CASSLGRTSGGKQFF
TRBJ1-6,TRBV12-3/TRBV12-4,.,CASSPYDRDSPLHF
TRBJ2-7,TRBV7-2,.,CASSFRDKYEQYF
TRBJ2-2,TRBV6-2/TRBV6-3,.,CATMLSIGELFF
TRBJ2-2,TRBV7-3,.,CASSSRTGVAGELSF
TRBJ1-6,TRBV30,.,CASRKGFGSPLHF
TRBJ2-7,TRBV4-3,.,CASSPRRFSYEQYF
TRBJ2-5,TRBV10-3,.,CAISLGYQETQYF
TRBJ2-1,TRBV20-1,.,CSALKNNEQFF
TRBJ2-1,TRBV5-1,.,CASRPNRDSLYF
TRBJ2-1,TRBV29-1,.,CSGVGTGPSYNEQFF
TRBJ2-7,TRBV4-2,.,CASSQTGTGYEQYF
TRBJ1-1,TRBV25-1,.,CASRDSREAFF
TRBJ2-5,TRBV5-1,medium-sized,CASSLYGGETQYF
TRBJ1-4,TRBV6-1,.,CASRAGAGVATNEKLFF
TRBJ1-3,TRBV12-3/TRBV12-4,.,CASSLGGNSGNTIYF
TRBJ2-1,TRBV12-3/TRBV12-4,.,CASTQPRGEQFF
TRBJ1-3,TRBV7-2,.,CASSLGGQGVAGNTIYF
TRBJ2-1,TRBV5-1,.,CASSGASLFNEQFF
TRBJ1-1,TRBV4-1,.,CASSHTPYTEAFF
TRBJ2-1,TRBV7-2,.,CASSLRVSGRGSSYNEQFF
TRBJ2-1,TRBV6-2/TRBV6-3,.,CASSSSAGSYNEQFF
TRBJ1-1,TRBV29-1,.,CSARRQGRDTEAFF
TRBJ1-3,TRBV29-1,.,CSVGQRSGNTIYF
TRBJ2-1,TRBV6-1,.,CASRVGGASNEQFF
TRBJ2-2,TRBV18,.,CASSPRLLEDWRELFF
TRBJ1-3,TRBV18,.,CASSYDSFSGNTIYF
TRBJ1-5,TRBV5-1,.,CASSLEGVQPQHF
TRBJ1-1,TRBV7-2,.,CASSLIQGSTEAFF
TRBJ1-4,TRBV15,.,CATSRDRLANEKLFF
TRBJ1-1,TRBV28,.,CASSLSGRVNTEAFF
TRBJ2-3,TRBV28,.,CASRGAGRGTDTQYF
TRBJ2-7,TRBV29-1,.,CSVAGGTYEQYF
TRBJ2-1,TRBV29-1,.,CSGTPGHISYNEQFF
TRBJ2-1,TRBV20-1,.,CSAPPSGRSYEQFF
TRBJ1-1,TRBV6-1,.,CASSVTGVDTEAFF
TRBJ2-1,TRBV24-1,.,CATSESGQGNEQFF
TRBJ2-2,TRBV19,.,CASTVAGTGGWELFF
TRBJ2-4,TRBV27,.,CASSNPGKGKNIQYF
TRBJ1-1,TRBV19,.,CASSIGANTEAFF
TRBJ1-3,TRBV5-1,.,CASSRDGPSGNTIYF
TRBJ2-3,TRBV28,.,CASRPGGPPDTQYF
TRBJ1-5,TRBV12-3/TRBV12-4,.,CASSTGPSNQPQHF